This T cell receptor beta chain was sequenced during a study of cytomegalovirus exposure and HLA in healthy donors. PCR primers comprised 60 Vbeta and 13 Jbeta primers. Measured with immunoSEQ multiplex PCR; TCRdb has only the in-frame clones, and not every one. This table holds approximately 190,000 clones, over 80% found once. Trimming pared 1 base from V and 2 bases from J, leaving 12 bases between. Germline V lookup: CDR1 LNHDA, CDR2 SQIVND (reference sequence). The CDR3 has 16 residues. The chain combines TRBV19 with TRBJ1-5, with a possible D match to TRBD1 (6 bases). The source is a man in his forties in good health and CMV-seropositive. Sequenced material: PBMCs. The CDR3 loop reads CASSIAGRGGNQPQHF. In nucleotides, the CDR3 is TGTGCCAGTAGTATAGCGGGCAGGGGAGGCAATCAGCCCCAGCATTTT.